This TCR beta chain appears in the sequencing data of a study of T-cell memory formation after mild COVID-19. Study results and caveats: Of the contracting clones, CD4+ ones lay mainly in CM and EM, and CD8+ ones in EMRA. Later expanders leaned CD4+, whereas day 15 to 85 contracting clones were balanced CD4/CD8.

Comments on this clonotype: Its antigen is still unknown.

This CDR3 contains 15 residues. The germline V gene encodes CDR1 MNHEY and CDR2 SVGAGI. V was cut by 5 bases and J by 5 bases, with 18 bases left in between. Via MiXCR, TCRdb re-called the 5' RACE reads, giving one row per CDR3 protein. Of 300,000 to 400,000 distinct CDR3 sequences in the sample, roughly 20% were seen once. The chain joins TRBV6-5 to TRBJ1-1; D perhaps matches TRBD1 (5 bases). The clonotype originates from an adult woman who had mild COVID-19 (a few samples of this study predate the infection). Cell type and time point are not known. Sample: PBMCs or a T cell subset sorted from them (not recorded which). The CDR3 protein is CASSPEDRWGTEAFF. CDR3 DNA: TGTGCCAGCAGTCCAGAGGACCGGTGGGGGACTGAAGCTTTCTTT.